A selection of T cell receptor beta chains follows, all from one sample in a study of T cells in Graves' hyperthyroidism and ophthalmopathy. MiXCR, run by TCRdb on the multiplex PCR reads, gives a single entry per CDR3 protein. The sample lists a few hundred thousand distinct CDR3 sequences, about 17% occurring once. The specimen was blood. All receptors derive from a man aged 40-49 years with Graves' hyperthyroidism. Each CDR3 is given with its conserved first and last residue. Fields, in order: clone size, V gene, J gene, CDR3 protein. Clone size is shown for a subset of rows, as once, few, many or a class of expanded clone.

few	TRBV29-1	TRBJ2-5	CSGAVQETQYF
many	TRBV27	TRBJ1-4	CASSPLEGPNEKLFF
many	TRBV2	TRBJ1-2	CASSDPGRGNYGYTF
NA	TRBV18	TRBJ2-7	CASSPQGTGFSYEQYF
NA	TRBV24-1	TRBJ2-1	CATSDFKGAAYNEQFF
NA	TRBV7-9	TRBJ2-1	CASSPYRANEQFF
many	TRBV28	TRBJ2-7	CASSTGGYEQYF
many	TRBV4-3	TRBJ1-1	CASSHLTENTEAFF
many	TRBV2	TRBJ2-2	CASSQRQGEWLNTGELFF
many	TRBV28	TRBJ1-2	CASSLYEGQGIPADGNYGYTF
NA	TRBV5-5	TRBJ2-4	CASSTSTGGDIQYF
NA	TRBV7-3	TRBJ1-1	CASSLVTLAEAFF
many	TRBV11-1	TRBJ2-1	CASSPQTLPQFF
many	TRBV9	TRBJ2-2	CASSVSGTSAIGELFF
many	TRBV30	TRBJ1-1	CAWSVRVVMGETTEAFF